This is a list of T cell receptor beta chains from one sample in a study of siplizumab effects on memory and regulatory T cells. TCRdb keeps only in-frame clones here, not all; method: immunoSEQ multiplex PCR. The sample lists 9,500 to 10,000 clones, about 41% seen once, with about 9.4% in the top ten. The antigens for these receptors are not known. The sequenced sample consisted of CFSE-low (dividing) CD4+ T cells sorted from an allogeneic mixed lymphocyte reaction. The receptors were sampled from a human donor in good health; the cells came from an allogeneic mixed lymphocyte reaction. Both conserved end residues are part of each CDR3. The D gene is left open where the match is weak. Clone size appears in some rows only: once, few, many, or a class for an expanded clone.

j_gene: TRBJ2-5
d_gene: .
v_gene: TRBV28
abundance: .
CDR3nt: TGTGCCAGCAGTTTGTCAACTTTTCAAGAGACCCAGTACTTC
CDR3aa: CASSLSTFQETQYF

j_gene: TRBJ2-2
d_gene: .
v_gene: TRBV6-5
abundance: .
CDR3nt: TGTGCCAGCAGTCTTAGGACGGGGAACACCGGGGAGCTGTTTTTT
CDR3aa: CASSLRTGNTGELFF

j_gene: TRBJ2-7
d_gene: .
v_gene: TRBV7-9
abundance: medium-sized
CDR3nt: TGTGCCAGCAGCTTAGTGCAGGCCCACGAGCAGTACTTC
CDR3aa: CASSLVQAHEQYF

j_gene: TRBJ1-3
d_gene: .
v_gene: TRBV2
abundance: medium-sized
CDR3nt: TGTGCCAGCAGGGGAGGGGATGCTGGAAACACCATATATTTT
CDR3aa: CASRGGDAGNTIYF

j_gene: TRBJ2-1
d_gene: TRBD2
v_gene: TRBV6-5
abundance: .
CDR3nt: TGTGCCAGCAGTTACTCCGGCGGGAGGGCCTATAGTGAGCAGTTCTTC
CDR3aa: CASSYSGGRAYSEQFF

j_gene: TRBJ2-7
d_gene: .
v_gene: TRBV28
abundance: .
CDR3nt: TGTGCCAGCAGTCTCCACGGCTCCTACGAGCAGTACTTC
CDR3aa: CASSLHGSYEQYF

j_gene: TRBJ2-2
d_gene: .
v_gene: TRBV10-3
abundance: .
CDR3nt: TGTGCCATCAACCGGGAGATCACCGGGGAGCTGTTTTTT
CDR3aa: CAINREITGELFF

j_gene: TRBJ2-7
d_gene: .
v_gene: TRBV21-1
abundance: medium-sized
CDR3nt: TGTGCCAGCAGCAAAAAGGGGGGACGGAGTTACGAGCAGTACTTC
CDR3aa: CASSKKGGRSYEQYF

j_gene: TRBJ2-1
d_gene: .
v_gene: TRBV5-4
abundance: .
CDR3nt: TGTGCCAGCAGCTTGGTGGGACCTATAGTAAATGAGCAGTTCTTC
CDR3aa: CASSLVGPIVNEQFF

j_gene: TRBJ1-5
d_gene: TRBD1
v_gene: TRBV29-1
abundance: .
CDR3nt: TGCAGCGCAATCGTAGGGACAGAAAATCAGCCCCAGCATTTT
CDR3aa: CSAIVGTENQPQHF

j_gene: TRBJ1-1
d_gene: TRBD1
v_gene: TRBV4-1
abundance: .
CDR3nt: TGCGCCAGCAGCCAATTACCGGGACAGGTGAACACTGAAGCTTTCTTT
CDR3aa: CASSQLPGQVNTEAFF

j_gene: TRBJ1-1
d_gene: .
v_gene: TRBV7-7
abundance: few
CDR3nt: TGTGCTAGCAGCCAACAGATGAACACTGAAGCTTTCTTT
CDR3aa: CASSQQMNTEAFF

j_gene: TRBJ2-1
d_gene: TRBD2
v_gene: TRBV19
abundance: few
CDR3nt: TGTGCCAGTAGTGTTAGCGGGAGGTGGGCGAATGAGCAGTTCTTC
CDR3aa: CASSVSGRWANEQFF

j_gene: TRBJ2-5
d_gene: .
v_gene: TRBV5-5
abundance: .
CDR3nt: TGTGCCAGCAGCTTCGGCAGGGAGGAGACCCAGTACTTC
CDR3aa: CASSFGREETQYF

j_gene: TRBJ1-1
d_gene: .
v_gene: TRBV30
abundance: .
CDR3nt: TGTGCAATGGAGGCTTCAGCGATGAACACTGAAGCTTTCTTT
CDR3aa: CAMEASAMNTEAFF

j_gene: TRBJ2-7
d_gene: .
v_gene: TRBV5-1
abundance: .
CDR3nt: TGCGCCAGCAGCTTTTTTCAGGGGACCTACGAGCAGTACTTC
CDR3aa: CASSFFQGTYEQYF

j_gene: TRBJ2-7
d_gene: .
v_gene: TRBV7-9
abundance: medium-sized
CDR3nt: TGTGCCAGCAGCTGGGGGTCAGGCTACGAGCAGTACTTC
CDR3aa: CASSWGSGYEQYF

j_gene: TRBJ2-5
d_gene: .
v_gene: TRBV21-1
abundance: medium-sized
CDR3nt: TGTGCCAGCAGCAAAACTACCATTCTGCAGGGACAAGGGACTAGCGGGACACAAGAGACCCAGTACTTC
CDR3aa: CASSKTTILQGQGTSGTQETQYF

j_gene: TRBJ2-3
d_gene: .
v_gene: TRBV21-1
abundance: medium-sized
CDR3nt: TGTGCCAGCACTAGGAGTGGAGATACGCAGTATTTT
CDR3aa: CASTRSGDTQYF

j_gene: TRBJ1-2
d_gene: .
v_gene: TRBV11-3
abundance: medium-sized
CDR3nt: TGTGCCAGCAGCAAACTCAGGGGAAATGGCTACACCTTC
CDR3aa: CASSKLRGNGYTF

j_gene: TRBJ1-2
d_gene: .
v_gene: TRBV11-3
abundance: .
CDR3nt: TGTGCCAGCAGCTTGGACTATGGCTACACCTTC
CDR3aa: CASSLDYGYTF

j_gene: TRBJ2-7
d_gene: .
v_gene: TRBV10-3
abundance: .
CDR3nt: TGTGCCATCAGTGCTTTCGACGGTGACTCCTACGAGCAGTACTTC
CDR3aa: CAISAFDGDSYEQYF

j_gene: TRBJ1-4
d_gene: .
v_gene: TRBV28
abundance: few
CDR3nt: TGTGCCAGCAGGTTCGGGGGGAGAGATAATGAAAAACTGTTTTTT
CDR3aa: CASRFGGRDNEKLFF

j_gene: TRBJ1-4
d_gene: .
v_gene: TRBV7-9
abundance: .
CDR3nt: TGTGCCAGCAGAAGAGACCCGGAAGAAAAACTGTTTTTT
CDR3aa: CASRRDPEEKLFF

j_gene: TRBJ1-5
d_gene: TRBD1
v_gene: TRBV29-1
abundance: .
CDR3nt: TGCAGCGTCGGACAGGCAGCCAATCAGCCCCAGCATTTT
CDR3aa: CSVGQAANQPQHF

j_gene: TRBJ1-4
d_gene: TRBD1
v_gene: TRBV29-1
abundance: medium-sized
CDR3nt: TGCAGCGTTGAGGACCCACAGGGGGCGCGAGAAAAACTGTTTTTT
CDR3aa: CSVEDPQGAREKLFF

j_gene: TRBJ2-1
d_gene: TRBD2
v_gene: TRBV19
abundance: .
CDR3nt: TGTGCCAGTAGTTTGACTAGCGGAACTTCCTACAATGAGCAGTTCTTC
CDR3aa: CASSLTSGTSYNEQFF

j_gene: TRBJ1-1
d_gene: TRBD1
v_gene: TRBV11-3
abundance: medium-sized
CDR3nt: TGTGCCAGCAGCTTAGGGCCCAGGGGGGACACTGAAGCTTTCTTT
CDR3aa: CASSLGPRGDTEAFF

j_gene: TRBJ1-1
d_gene: .
v_gene: TRBV5-1
abundance: .
CDR3nt: TGCGCCAGCAGCTTGGGGGCAGGGTCGGTACCTGAAGCTTTCTTT
CDR3aa: CASSLGAGSVPEAFF

j_gene: TRBJ2-7
d_gene: .
v_gene: TRBV23-1
abundance: .
CDR3nt: TGCGCCAGCAGTCAATCGAAAAGGGCGGAAGACTACGAGCAGTACTTC
CDR3aa: CASSQSKRAEDYEQYF

j_gene: TRBJ1-6
d_gene: TRBD1
v_gene: TRBV27
abundance: .
CDR3nt: TGTGCCAGCAGTCTCGGGACAGATAATTCACCCCTCCACTTT
CDR3aa: CASSLGTDNSPLHF

j_gene: TRBJ2-7
d_gene: TRBD1
v_gene: TRBV7-2
abundance: once
CDR3nt: TGTGCCAGCAGCTTGACCAGACAGGGTAGCTACGAGCAGTACTTC
CDR3aa: CASSLTRQGSYEQYF

j_gene: TRBJ1-2
d_gene: .
v_gene: TRBV6-5
abundance: .
CDR3nt: TGTGCCAGCAGTCCCACTCGGGACTATGGCTACACCTTC
CDR3aa: CASSPTRDYGYTF

j_gene: TRBJ2-7
d_gene: TRBD1
v_gene: TRBV18
abundance: .
CDR3nt: TGTGCCAGCTCACCCACCCGACAGGGTGAGCAGTACTTC
CDR3aa: CASSPTRQGEQYF

j_gene: TRBJ2-7
d_gene: .
v_gene: TRBV18
abundance: few
CDR3nt: TGTGCCAGCTCACCACCGTACCTCGCCTACGAGCAGTACTTC
CDR3aa: CASSPPYLAYEQYF

j_gene: TRBJ1-2
d_gene: .
v_gene: TRBV5-4
abundance: .
CDR3nt: TGTGCCAGCAGCTTGGCTCAAGGTGAGCGTGGCTACACCTTC
CDR3aa: CASSLAQGERGYTF

j_gene: TRBJ2-5
d_gene: TRBD2
v_gene: TRBV10-3
abundance: .
CDR3nt: TGTGCCATCAGTGGGACTAGCGGTAAAGAGACCCAGTACTTC
CDR3aa: CAISGTSGKETQYF